The source of this TCR beta chain is a study of PD-1 blockade in mismatch repair-deficient tumors. Study overall: Enrolled about 2013-2017, patients had progressing, pretreated mismatch repair-deficient cancers of about a dozen types. Findings and limits, study-wide: Tumor-resident clones, often undetectable pretreatment in blood, expanded then contracted after pembrolizumab.

The CDR3 has 13 residues. The germline V and J ends were trimmed by 4 bases and 7 bases, with 10 bases remaining between them. Germline assignment: CDR1 SEHNR and CDR2 FQNEAQ (reference sequence). All patients were mismatch repair deficient, assessed by either PCR or immunohistochemistry. TCRs were sequenced from a few patients responding to pembrolizumab. In regard to this clone: The target antigen is unknown.

Only in-frame clones appear in the TCRdb table, and some are missing; sequencing was by immunoSEQ multiplex PCR. The data contain tens of thousands of clones, approximately 82% of them singletons. This material consisted of peripheral blood, taken 2 weeks after starting pembrolizumab. The receptor comes from an adult with mismatch repair-deficient cancer. The chain uses TRBV7-9 and TRBJ1-4; D unresolved. The CDR3 reads CASSSPEGEKLFF. The CDR3 DNA follows: TGTGCCAGCAGCTCCCCGGAGGGTGAAAAACTGTTTTTT.